Shown below are 24 T cell receptor beta chains from a single sample sequenced in a study of cytomegalovirus exposure and HLA in healthy donors. A multiplex PCR was run with 60 Vbeta primers and 13 Jbeta primers. TCRdb's copy holds only in-frame clones and misses some; the assay was immunoSEQ multiplex PCR. The sample gives around 200,000 clones, about 69% of which show up once; approximately 4.6% is in the top ten. Sequenced sample: PBMCs. Receptor source: a man in his thirties or forties in good health and CMV-seropositive.

The CDR3 loop is CASSESPGAPDTQYF. CDR3 coding DNA: TGTGCCAGCAGTGAATCACCAGGGGCCCCCGATACGCAGTATTTT. The chain has TRBV25-1 and TRBJ2-3; possibly TRBD1 for D (6 bases). Per germline, CDR1 MGHDK and CDR2 SYGVNS. Between the trimmed V and J ends, which lost 1 base and 6 bases, there was a span of 14 bases. The CDR3 has 15 residues.

J is TRBJ1-1 and V is TRBV15; D is unclear. Trimming took off 5 bases at V and 4 bases at J, with 11 bases between the two ends. The CDR3 runs to 13 residues. Looked up from germline, CDR1 is LNHNV and CDR2 is YYDKDF (reference sequence). The CDR3 sequence: CATSFGRATEAFF. The CDR3 nucleotides are TGTGCCACCAGCTTTGGGAGGGCCACTGAAGCTTTCTTT.

A note on this clone: One end of the junction does not line up with germline, which may come from a read error. The chain is built from TRBV7-7 and TRBJ2-2; D call uncertain. The CDR3 is made up of 14 amino acids. Germline V gene lookup returns CDR1 SSHAT and CDR2 FNYEAQ (reference sequence). CDR3 protein: CASSLETRTGELFF. The CDR3 coding sequence is TGTGCTAGCAGCCTAGAGACACGGACCGGGGAGCTGTTTTTT.

The chain links TRBV30 to TRBJ1-2; D remains ambiguous. Germline lookup yields CDR1 GTSNPN and CDR2 SVGIG (reference sequence). Trimming shortened V by 3 bases and J by 4 bases, and 18 bases separated the two germline ends. There are 15 residues in the CDR3. The CDR3 spells CAWRVVRTSFYGYTF. The CDR3 DNA is TGTGCCTGGAGGGTGGTCCGTACATCTTTCTATGGCTACACCTTC.

This chain connects TRBV7-3 to TRBJ2-1, with D hard to call. V dropped 6 bases and J dropped 0 bases, with 12 bases sitting between them. The germline V gene encodes CDR1 SGHTA and CDR2 FQGTGA. The CDR3 sequence is 15 residues long. This CDR3 reads CASRPYPSSYNEQFF. CDR3 bases: TGTGCCAGCAGACCTTACCCGAGCTCCTACAATGAGCAGTTCTTC.

V usage is TRBV11-3 and J usage is TRBJ2-2; TRBD2 agrees at 8 bases. The germline V gene has CDR1 SGHNT and CDR2 YENEEA. This CDR3 is 17 amino acids long. V lost 0 bases, J lost 4 bases, and 7 bases stayed unmatched. This CDR3 reads CASSLESSGRSTGELFF. The CDR3 region has the DNA TGTGCCAGCAGCTTAGAGTCCAGCGGGAGAAGCACCGGGGAGCTGTTTTTT.

The chain couples TRBV10-2 to TRBJ2-5; the D gene is possibly TRBD2 (5 bases). V was shortened by 8 bases and J by 2 bases, with 9 bases between the two germline ends. CDR1 is WSHSY and CDR2 is SAAADI in the germline V gene. The CDR3 covers 12 residues. CDR3 nucleotide sequence: TGCGCCAGCTCGAGACTACAAGAGACCCAGTACTTC. This translates into CASSRLQETQYF.

Concerning this clone: Germline and junction disagree at one end, which may indicate a read error. Other DNA sequences in the sample encode the same CDR3. The chain combines TRBV9 with TRBJ2-3, with TRBD2 matching 7 bases. The CDR3 length is 17 residues. Germline V gives CDR1 SGDLS, CDR2 YYNGEE. This chain's CDR3 is CASSVVPGGAGTDTQYF. In DNA, the CDR3 is TGTGCCAGCAGCGTAGTGCCGGGGGGAGCGGGCACAGATACACAGTATTTT.

The chain carries TRBV9 and TRBJ1-1; the D is unclear. Trimming took 0 bases from V and 6 from J, leaving 6 bases between them. CDR1 and CDR2 from the germline V gene are SGDLS and YYNGEE. This CDR3 comprises 12 residues. The CDR3 loop reads CASSVEGAEAFF. The CDR3 DNA is TGTGCCAGCAGCGTAGAAGGAGCTGAAGCTTTCTTT.

The rearrangement links TRBV19 to TRBJ1-2, with TRBD1 identical over 7 bases. The CDR3 length is 15 residues. The germline V gene encodes CDR1 LNHDA and CDR2 SQIVND (reference sequence). V trimming: 0 bases; J trimming: 5 bases; junction bases outside the gene matches: 6. Written as DNA, the CDR3 is TGTGCCAGTAGTATAGATCACAGGGGAGTTTATGGCTACACCTTC. Residues: CASSIDHRGVYGYTF.

As DNA, the CDR3 is TGTGCCAGTACTCACCGTCCCGTACTAGGGGGTGAGCAGTTCTTC. Its protein product is CASTHRPVLGGEQFF. The chain combines TRBV19 with TRBJ2-1, with D perhaps TRBD1 (6 bases). The CDR3 sequence is 15 residues long. Trimming pared 7 bases from V and 9 bases from J, leaving 22 bases between. Germline CDR1 and CDR2: LNHDA and SQIVND (reference sequence).

The chain couples TRBV5-6 to TRBJ2-5; weak D call: TRBD1 (6 bases). CDR1 and CDR2 from the germline V gene are SGHDT and YYEEEE. There are 12 residues in the CDR3. V lost 7 bases and J lost 4, with 11 bases in between. The CDR3 region has the DNA TGTGCCAGCGAACTAGGGGGAGAGACCCAGTACTTC. This gives the protein CASELGGETQYF.

The chain recombines TRBV5-3 with TRBJ2-2; 10 bases fit TRBD2. TRBV5-3 is labeled an ORF, and its function is uncertain. The V segment lost 3 bases and the J segment 6 bases; nucleotides outside the gene matches: 17. The length of the CDR3 is 19 residues. Here the CDR3 DNA reads TGTGCCAGAAGCTCGTGGGAGAGGAAACGAGCGGGGGGGTCCGGGGAGCTGTTTTTT. It codes for CARSSWERKRAGGSGELFF.

This rearrangement joins TRBV12-5 to TRBJ1-2, with D maybe TRBD1 (6 bases). CDR1 is LGHNT and CDR2 is FRNRAP in the germline V gene. CDR3 length: 13 amino acids. Deletions cut 5 bases from V and 2 bases from J, with 9 bases between. CDR3 loop: CASGNTGNYGYTF. Written as DNA, the CDR3 is TGTGCTAGTGGTAACACAGGGAACTATGGCTACACCTTC.

The chain is built from TRBV15 and TRBJ1-1, with TRBD1 matching over 9 bases. The V segment lost 0 bases and the J segment 5 bases; nucleotides outside the gene matches: 1. Per germline, CDR1 LNHNV and CDR2 YYDKDF (reference sequence). This CDR3 is built from 14 residues. The CDR3 coding sequence is TGTGCCACCAGCAGAGAGGGACAGGGAACTGAAGCTTTCTTT. Translating it yields CATSREGQGTEAFF.

This clone has a single count. The chain carries TRBV30 and TRBJ2-2; 7 bases are shared with TRBD1. CDR1 GTSNPN and CDR2 SVGIG come from the germline V gene (reference sequence). V was pared by 8 bases and J by 3 bases, with 12 bases of the junction left unmatched. The CDR3 runs 15 residues. The CDR3 nucleotides are TGTGCCCTCACGAAGGGGGCAAGGGACACCGGGGAGCTGTTTTTT. Translated, it gives CALTKGARDTGELFF.

The chain couples TRBV2 to TRBJ2-5, with 11 bases aligning to TRBD2. The CDR3 has 16 residues. Germline lookup yields CDR1 SNHLY and CDR2 FYNNEI. V shed 8 bases and J 1 base; nucleotides not matched to a gene: 9. The CDR3 nucleotides read TGTGCCAGCGGTCTTACTAGCGGGGGCTTCCAAGAGACCCAGTACTTC. As protein: CASGLTSGGFQETQYF. Combining the CDR3 with reference TRBV2 and TRBJ2-5 gives the whole variable domain EPEVTQTPSHQVTQMGQEVILRCVPISNHLYFYWYRQILGQKVEFLVSFYNNEISEKSEIFDDQFSVERPDGSNFTLKIRSTKLEDSAMYFCASGLTSGGFQETQYFGPGTRLLVL.

The chain joins TRBV7-9 to TRBJ2-1; 12 bases agree with TRBD2. V lost 2 bases to trimming and J lost 6 bases; unmatched junction nucleotides: 11. The V gene's germline CDR1 is SEHNR and CDR2 FQNEAQ (reference sequence). The CDR3 totals 18 residues. This chain's CDR3 is CASSLRLAGAYRGNEQFF. The CDR3 DNA follows: TGTGCCAGCAGCTTACGACTAGCGGGGGCCTACAGGGGCAATGAGCAGTTCTTC.

This clone was observed once. The chain is built from TRBV11-3 and TRBJ2-1; 10 positions agree with TRBD2. The CDR3 loop spans 14 amino acids. Germline CDR1 and CDR2: SGHNT and YENEEA. The V segment lost 0 bases and the J segment 13 bases; nucleotides outside the gene matches: 6. The CDR3 region has the DNA TGTGCCAGCAGCTTAGATCGGAGCGGGAGGGCCCAGTTCTTC. It is translated as CASSLDRSGRAQFF. Drawing the rest from reference TRBV11-3 and TRBJ2-1, the complete variable domain is EAGVVQSPRYKIIEKKQPVAFWCNPISGHNTLYWYLQNLGQGPELLIRYENEEAVDDSQLPKDRFSAERLKGVDSTLKIQPAELGDSAVYLCASSLDRSGRAQFFGPGTRLTVL.

The chain recombines TRBV18 with TRBJ2-6; a weak D match, TRBD2 (5 bases). The CDR3 has 17 residues. Deletions cut 1 base from V and 0 bases from J, with 10 bases between. Germline V lookup: CDR1 KGHSH, CDR2 LQKENI. The CDR3 loop is CASSPRSGNSGANVLTF. The DNA for the CDR3 is TGTGCCAGCTCACCACGAAGCGGAAACTCTGGGGCCAACGTCCTGACTTTC.

The V gene is TRBV2, the J gene TRBJ2-5; TRBD2 agrees at 8 bases. This CDR3 spans 17 amino acids. The V gene's germline CDR1 is SNHLY and CDR2 FYNNEI. Trimming at V came to 1 base and at J to 9 bases, leaving 16 bases not matched to a gene. The CDR3 region is CASSEGLAGSRKGAQYF. Written as DNA, the CDR3 is TGTGCCAGCAGTGAAGGGTTAGCGGGGTCCCGGAAGGGGGCCCAGTACTTC.

The chain couples TRBV5-1 to TRBJ1-1, with TRBD1 matching 7 bases. With V trimmed by 4 bases and J by 2 bases, 8 bases remained unmatched. The CDR3 length is 15 residues. Germline lookup yields CDR1 SGHRS and CDR2 YFSETQ. As DNA, the CDR3 is TGCGCCAGCAGCCCGACCGGGACAGTAAACACTGAAGCTTTCTTT. As protein: CASSPTGTVNTEAFF. Drawing the rest from reference TRBV5-1 and TRBJ1-1, the complete variable domain is KAGVTQTPRYLIKTRGQQVTLSCSPISGHRSVSWYQQTPGQGLQFLFEYFSETQRNKGNFPGRFSGRQFSNSRSEMNVSTLELGDSALYLCASSPTGTVNTEAFFGQGTRLTVV.

V is TRBV29-1 and J is TRBJ1-3; D uncertain. This CDR3 spans 14 amino acids. Germline CDR1 SQVTM, CDR2 ANQGSEA. V was pared by 0 bases and J by 7 bases, with 13 bases between. The CDR3 spells CSVEDSNTRNTIYF. The DNA for the CDR3 is TGCAGCGTTGAAGACTCTAATACTCGGAACACCATATATTTT. The variable domain in full, completed from reference TRBV29-1 and TRBJ1-3, reads SAVISQKPSRDICQRGTSLTIQCQVDSQVTMMFWYRQQPGQSLTLIATANQGSEATYESGFVIDKFPISRPNLTFSTLTVSNMSPEDSSIYLCSVEDSNTRNTIYFGEGSWLTVV.

This rearrangement joins TRBV5-4 to TRBJ2-3; D perhaps matches TRBD1 (5 bases). Trimming stripped 0 bases from V and 0 bases from J, with 8 bases between. CDR3 length: 15 amino acids. CDR1 and CDR2 (germline): SGHNT, YYREEE (reference sequence). The CDR3 region has the DNA TGTGCCAGCAGCTTGGCAGGGCTTAGCACAGATACGCAGTATTTT. Its translation: CASSLAGLSTDTQYF.